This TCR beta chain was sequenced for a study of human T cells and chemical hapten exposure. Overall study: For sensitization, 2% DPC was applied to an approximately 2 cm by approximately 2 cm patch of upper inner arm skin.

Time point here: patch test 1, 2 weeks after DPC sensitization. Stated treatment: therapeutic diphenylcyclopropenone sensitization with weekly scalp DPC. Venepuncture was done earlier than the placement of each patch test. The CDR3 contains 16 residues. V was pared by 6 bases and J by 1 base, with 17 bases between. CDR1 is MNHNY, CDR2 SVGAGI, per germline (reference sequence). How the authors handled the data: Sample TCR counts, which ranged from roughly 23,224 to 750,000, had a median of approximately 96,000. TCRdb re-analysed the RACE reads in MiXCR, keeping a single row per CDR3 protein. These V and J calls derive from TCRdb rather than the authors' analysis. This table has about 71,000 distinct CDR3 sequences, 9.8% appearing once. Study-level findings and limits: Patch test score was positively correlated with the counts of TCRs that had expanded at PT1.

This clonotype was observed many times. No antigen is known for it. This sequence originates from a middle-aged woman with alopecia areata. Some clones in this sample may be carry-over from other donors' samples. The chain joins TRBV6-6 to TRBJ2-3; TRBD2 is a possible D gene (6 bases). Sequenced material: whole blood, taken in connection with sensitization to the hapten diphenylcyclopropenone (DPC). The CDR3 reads CASSHRRGGGTDTQYF. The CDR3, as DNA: TGTGCCAGCAGCCACAGGCGGGGAGGTGGCACAGATACGCAGTATTTT.